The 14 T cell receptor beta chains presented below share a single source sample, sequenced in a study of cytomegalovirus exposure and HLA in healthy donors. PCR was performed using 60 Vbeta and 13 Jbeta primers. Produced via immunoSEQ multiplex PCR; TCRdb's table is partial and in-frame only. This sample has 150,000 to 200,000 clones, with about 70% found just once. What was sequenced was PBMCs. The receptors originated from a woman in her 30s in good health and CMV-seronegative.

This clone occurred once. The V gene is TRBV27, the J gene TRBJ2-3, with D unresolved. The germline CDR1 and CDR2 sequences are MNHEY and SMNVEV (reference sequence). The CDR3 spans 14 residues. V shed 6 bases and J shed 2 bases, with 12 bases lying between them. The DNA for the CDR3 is TGTGCCAGCAGAGACTGGGTTTCCACAGATACGCAGTATTTT. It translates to CASRDWVSTDTQYF.

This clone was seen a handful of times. The chain's CDR3 is CASSVDGRGGVGNTEAFF. The CDR3 bases are TGTGCCAGCAGCGTAGACGGTCGGGGGGGGGTTGGGAACACTGAAGCTTTCTTT. The rearrangement joins TRBV9 to TRBJ1-1, with D possibly matching TRBD1 (5 bases). The CDR3 has 18 amino acids. Germline V gene data show CDR1 as SGDLS and CDR2 as YYNGEE. V shed 0 bases and J shed 1 base, with 19 bases lying between them.

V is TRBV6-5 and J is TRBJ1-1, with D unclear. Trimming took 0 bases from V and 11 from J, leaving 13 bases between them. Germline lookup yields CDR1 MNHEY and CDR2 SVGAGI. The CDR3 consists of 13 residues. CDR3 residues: CASSYSAFFGAFF. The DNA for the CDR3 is TGTGCCAGCAGTTACTCGGCCTTCTTCGGGGCTTTCTTT.

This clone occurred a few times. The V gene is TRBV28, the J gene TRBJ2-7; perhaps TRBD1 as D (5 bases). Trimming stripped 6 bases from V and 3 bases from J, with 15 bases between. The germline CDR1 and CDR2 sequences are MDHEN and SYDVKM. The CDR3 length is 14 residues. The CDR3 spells CASRPRQGNYEQYF. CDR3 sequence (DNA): TGTGCCAGCAGGCCGCGGCAGGGAAACTACGAGCAGTACTTC. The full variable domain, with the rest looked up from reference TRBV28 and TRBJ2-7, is DVKVTQSSRYLVKRTGEKVFLECVQDMDHENMFWYRQDPGLGLRLIYFSYDVKMKEKGDIPEGYSVSREKKERFSLILESASTNQTSMYLCASRPRQGNYEQYFGPGTRLTVT.

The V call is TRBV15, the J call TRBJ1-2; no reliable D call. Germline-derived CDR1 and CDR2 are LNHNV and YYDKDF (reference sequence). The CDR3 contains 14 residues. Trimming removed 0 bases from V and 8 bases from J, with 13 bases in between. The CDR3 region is CATSRDLAGFGYTF. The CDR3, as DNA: TGTGCCACCAGCAGAGATTTGGCCGGGTTCGGCTACACCTTC.

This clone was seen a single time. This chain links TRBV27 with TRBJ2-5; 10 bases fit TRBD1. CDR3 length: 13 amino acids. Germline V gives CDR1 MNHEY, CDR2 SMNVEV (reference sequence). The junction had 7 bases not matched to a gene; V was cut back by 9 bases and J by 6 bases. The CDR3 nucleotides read TGTGCCAGTACGACAGGGGGCGGCCAGACCCAGTACTTC. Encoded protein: CASTTGGGQTQYF.

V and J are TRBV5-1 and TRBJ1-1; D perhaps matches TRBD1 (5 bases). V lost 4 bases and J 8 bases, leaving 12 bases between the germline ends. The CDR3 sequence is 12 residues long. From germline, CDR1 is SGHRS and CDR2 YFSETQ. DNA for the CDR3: TGCGCCAGCAGCCCCCGGGGGTTAGAAGCTTTCTTT. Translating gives CASSPRGLEAFF.

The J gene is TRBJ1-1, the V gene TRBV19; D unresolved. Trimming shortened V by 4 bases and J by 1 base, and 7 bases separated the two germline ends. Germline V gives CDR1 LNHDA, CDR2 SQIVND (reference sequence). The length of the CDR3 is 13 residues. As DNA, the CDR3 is TGTGCCAGTAGTAATAGACAGAACACTGAAGCTTTCTTT. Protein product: CASSNRQNTEAFF. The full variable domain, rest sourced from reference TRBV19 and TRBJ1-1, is DGGITQSPKYLFRKEGQNVTLSCEQNLNHDAMYWYRQDPGQGLRLIYYSQIVNDFQKGDIAEGYSVSREKKESFPLTVTSAQKNPTAFYLCASSNRQNTEAFFGQGTRLTVV.

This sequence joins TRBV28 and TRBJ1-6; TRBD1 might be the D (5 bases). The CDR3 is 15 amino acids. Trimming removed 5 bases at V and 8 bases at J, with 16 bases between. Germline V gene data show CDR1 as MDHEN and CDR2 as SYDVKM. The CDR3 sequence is CASSPETGAYSPLHF. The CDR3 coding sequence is TGTGCCAGCAGTCCCGAGACTGGGGCGTATTCACCCCTCCACTTT. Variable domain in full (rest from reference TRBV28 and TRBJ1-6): DVKVTQSSRYLVKRTGEKVFLECVQDMDHENMFWYRQDPGLGLRLIYFSYDVKMKEKGDIPEGYSVSREKKERFSLILESASTNQTSMYLCASSPETGAYSPLHFGNGTRLTVT.

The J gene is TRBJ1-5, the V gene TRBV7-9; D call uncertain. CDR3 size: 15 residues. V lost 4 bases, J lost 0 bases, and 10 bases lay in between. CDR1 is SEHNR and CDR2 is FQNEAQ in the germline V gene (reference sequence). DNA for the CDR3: TGTGCCAGCAGCTACGGGAGTTATAGCAATCAGCCCCAGCATTTT. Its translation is CASSYGSYSNQPQHF.

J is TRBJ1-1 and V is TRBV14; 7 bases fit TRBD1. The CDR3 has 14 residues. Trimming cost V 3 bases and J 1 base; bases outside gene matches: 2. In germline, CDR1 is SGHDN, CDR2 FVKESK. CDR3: CASSQPGGNTEAFF. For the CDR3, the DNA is TGTGCCAGCAGCCAGCCAGGGGGGAACACTGAAGCTTTCTTT. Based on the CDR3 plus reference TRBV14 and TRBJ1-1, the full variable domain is EAGVTQFPSHSVIEKGQTVTLRCDPISGHDNLYWYRRVMGKEIKFLLHFVKESKQDESGMPNNRFLAERTGGTYSTLKVQPAELEDSGVYFCASSQPGGNTEAFFGQGTRLTVV.

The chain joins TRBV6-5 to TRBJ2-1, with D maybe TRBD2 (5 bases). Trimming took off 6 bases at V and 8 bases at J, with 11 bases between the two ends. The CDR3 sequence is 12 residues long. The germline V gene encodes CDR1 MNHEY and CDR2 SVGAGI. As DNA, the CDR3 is TGTGCCAGCAGCCGTCGGGGTGATGAGCAGTTCTTC. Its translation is CASSRRGDEQFF.

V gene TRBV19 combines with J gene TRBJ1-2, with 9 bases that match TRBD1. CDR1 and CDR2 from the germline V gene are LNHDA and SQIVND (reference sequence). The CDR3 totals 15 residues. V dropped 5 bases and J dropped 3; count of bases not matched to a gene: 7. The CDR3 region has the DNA TGTGCCAGTAGTTCGTGGACAGGGGAGCACTATGGCTACACCTTC. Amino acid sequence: CASSSWTGEHYGYTF. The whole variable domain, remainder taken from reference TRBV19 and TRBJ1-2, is DGGITQSPKYLFRKEGQNVTLSCEQNLNHDAMYWYRQDPGQGLRLIYYSQIVNDFQKGDIAEGYSVSREKKESFPLTVTSAQKNPTAFYLCASSSWTGEHYGYTFGSGTRLTVV.

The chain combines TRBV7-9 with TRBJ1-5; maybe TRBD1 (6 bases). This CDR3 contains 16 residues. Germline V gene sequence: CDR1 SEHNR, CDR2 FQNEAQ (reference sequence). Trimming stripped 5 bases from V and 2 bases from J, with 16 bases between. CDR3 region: CASSHYRAEGNQPQHF. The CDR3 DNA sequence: TGTGCCAGCAGCCATTACAGGGCAGAAGGCAATCAGCCCCAGCATTTT.